This T cell receptor (beta chain) was found in a study of Graves' ophthalmopathy and Graves' hyperthyroidism. Concerning this clonotype itself: Relative to the germline gene, one junction end is altered; a read error may explain this.

This CDR3 is built from 13 residues. Per the germline V gene, CDR1 is MNHEY and CDR2 is SVGEGT. TCR beta CDR3 amplification used RNA transcripts. HTBI primers primed a first-round RT-PCR, and a second-round multiplex PCR followed. A single record per CDR3 protein comes from TCRdb applying MiXCR to the multiplex PCR reads. Of about 200,000 distinct CDR3 sequences in the sample, roughly 27% were seen once. V and J are TRBV6-2 or TRBV6-3 and TRBJ1-2; D is unresolved. Sample: peripheral blood. This receptor was identified in a man aged 50 to 60 with Graves' ophthalmopathy. Here the CDR3 DNA reads TGTGCCGGCAGTATCAGGACTAACTATGGCTACACCTTC. Protein product: CAGSIRTNYGYTF.